Sequencing of this T cell receptor (beta chain) was carried out in a study of blood T cell repertoires in COVID-19. Measured with immunoSEQ multiplex PCR; TCRdb has only the in-frame clones, and not every one. The table shows some 260,000 clones, with 80% to 90% occurring only once. This CDR3 is 12 amino acids long. Trimming cost V 5 bases and J 4 bases, with 8 bases left between them. Germline V CDR1 and CDR2: SGHVS, FQNEAQ. The source material was peripheral blood. The V gene is TRBV7-8, the J gene TRBJ1-1; D is undetermined. The clonotype comes from a woman in her sixties or seventies with COVID-19, enrolled during active disease. For the CDR3, the DNA is TGTGCCAGCAGCCAGCATGTCACTGAAGCTTTCTTT. As protein: CASSQHVTEAFF.